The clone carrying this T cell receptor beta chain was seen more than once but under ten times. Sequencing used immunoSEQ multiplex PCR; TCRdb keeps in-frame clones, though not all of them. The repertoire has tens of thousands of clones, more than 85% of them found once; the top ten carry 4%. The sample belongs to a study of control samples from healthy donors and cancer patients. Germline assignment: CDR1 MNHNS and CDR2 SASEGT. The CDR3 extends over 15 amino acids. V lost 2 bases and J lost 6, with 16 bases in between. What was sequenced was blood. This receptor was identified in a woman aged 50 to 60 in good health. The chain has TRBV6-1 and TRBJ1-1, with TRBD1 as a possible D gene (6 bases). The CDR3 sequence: CASSELWQGRAEAFF. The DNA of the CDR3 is TGTGCCAGCAGTGAATTATGGCAGGGGAGGGCTGAAGCTTTCTTT.